This record concerns one T cell receptor beta chain sequence. This entry belongs to a study of cytomegalovirus exposure and HLA in healthy donors. With 60 Vbeta and 13 Jbeta primers, the PCR was carried out. Only in-frame clones appear in the TCRdb table, and some are missing; sequencing was by immunoSEQ multiplex PCR. The sample records more than 150,000 clones, roughly 90% being singletons. What was sequenced was PBMCs. This receptor was taken from a girl less than two years old in good health and CMV-seronegative.

This CDR3 is CASSLLQGAPNNSPLHF. CDR3 bases: TGTGCCAGCAGCTTACTCCAGGGGGCGCCTAATAATTCACCCCTCCACTTT. This sequence joins TRBV11-2 and TRBJ1-6, with 8 bases fitting TRBD1. This CDR3 comprises 17 residues. CDR1 and CDR2 from the germline V gene are SGHAT and FQNNGV. With V trimmed by 2 bases and J by 5 bases, 8 bases remained unmatched.